The 21 T cell receptor beta chains below come from one sample, sequenced in a study of response to subunit inactivated influenza vaccine. TCRdb re-analysed the RT-PCR reads in MiXCR, keeping a single row per CDR3 protein. Among 500,000 to 550,000 distinct CDR3 sequences listed, around 21% were seen once. The data were also submitted as part of a second study, on T cells expressing NK-cell markers. That study adds: UMIs accompanied the 5'RACE template switching by which TCR beta cDNA was made.

This sample comprised CD4+ T cells sorted from PBMCs, obtained roughly 12 days after vaccination. The receptor set was obtained from a middle-aged man who received an inactivated influenza vaccine.

As to this clonotype: No conserved phenylalanine or tryptophan is present at the end of the CDR3, so a read error is the likely explanation. The DNA is left out, because the CDR3 cannot be placed on it with certainty; the CDR3 is given as TCRdb lists it. The CDR3: CASSQILGRRGI. The chain uses TRBV12-3 or TRBV12-4 and TRBJ2-7; the table gives TRBD1 as D, unverified against the DNA. The CDR3 extends over 12 residues, inclusive of both ends.

The rearrangement joins TRBV7-3 to TRBJ1-1; 7 positions match TRBD1. Germline V gene lookup returns CDR1 SGHTA and CDR2 FQGTGA. The CDR3 has 13 residues. Losses at the gene ends were 5 bases for V and 6 bases for J; bases not matched to a gene: 6. The chain's CDR3 is CASSLDREAEAFF. The DNA for the CDR3 is TGTGCCAGCAGCCTCGACAGGGAAGCTGAAGCTTTCTTT.

The chain carries TRBV10-2 and TRBJ1-1, with a tentative D call TRBD1 (5 bases). The CDR3 extends over 14 amino acids. Germline CDR1 and CDR2: WSHSY and SAAADI. The CDR3 bases are TGCGTTTCGTCGGTCGGGACGGGGAGCACTGAAGCTTTCTTT. This sequence encodes CVSSVGTGSTEAFF.

This clonotype was detected only a few times. The V gene is TRBV7-2, the J gene TRBJ2-1; the D gene is possibly TRBD2 (6 bases). There are 14 residues in the CDR3. V was cut by 2 bases and J by 6 bases, with 11 bases left in between. The germline V gene has CDR1 SGHTA and CDR2 FQGNSA. The CDR3 is CASSLLVTSNEQFF. The CDR3, as DNA: TGTGCCAGCAGCTTATTAGTGACTAGCAATGAGCAGTTCTTC. The full variable domain, its missing parts supplied by reference TRBV7-2 and TRBJ2-1, is GAGVSQSPSNKVTEKGKDVELRCDPISGHTALYWYRQSLGQGLEFLIYFQGNSAPDKSGLPSDRFSAERTGGSVSTLTIQRTQQEDSAVYLCASSLLVTSNEQFFGPGTRLTVL.

There are a few counts of this clonotype. The rearrangement joins TRBV6-1 to TRBJ1-6; possible D gene TRBD1, 5 bases. Trimming removed 6 bases at V and 10 bases at J, with 19 bases between. This CDR3 region has 15 residues. Looked up from germline, CDR1 is MNHNS and CDR2 is SASEGT. The CDR3 region has the DNA TGTGCCAGCAGCCGGAGAGGGCAGGGTGTCTCACCCCTCCACTTT. It specifies CASSRRGQGVSPLHF.

The chain has TRBV5-1 and TRBJ2-1, with D uncertain. The V gene's germline CDR1 is SGHRS and CDR2 YFSETQ. Trimming took off 4 bases at V and 10 bases at J, with 12 bases between the two ends. CDR3 size: 12 residues. CDR3 nucleotide sequence: TGCGCCAGCAGCAAAGGTGTCGGCGAGCAGTTCTTC. Protein sequence: CASSKGVGEQFF.

This clonotype has only a few counts. The chain uses TRBV7-2 and TRBJ2-5; 7 bases are a match to TRBD2. Losses at the gene ends were 7 bases for V and 4 bases for J; bases not matched to a gene: 9. CDR3 length: 14 amino acids. CDR1 is SGHTA, CDR2 FQGNSA, per germline. The CDR3 region is CASKGASGGETQYF. For the CDR3, the DNA is TGTGCCAGCAAAGGGGCTAGCGGTGGAGAGACCCAGTACTTC. The whole variable domain, remainder taken from reference TRBV7-2 and TRBJ2-5, is GAGVSQSPSNKVTEKGKDVELRCDPISGHTALYWYRQSLGQGLEFLIYFQGNSAPDKSGLPSDRFSAERTGGSVSTLTIQRTQQEDSAVYLCASKGASGGETQYFGPGTRLLVL.

This clonotype showed up many times. This chain joins TRBV20-1 and TRBJ2-3; no definite D call. Per germline, CDR1 DFQATT and CDR2 SNEGSKA (reference sequence). V dropped 6 bases and J dropped 3 bases, with 13 bases sitting between them. The CDR3 has 13 amino acids. CDR3 region: CSAGPYKTDTQYF. Here the CDR3 DNA reads TGCAGTGCGGGTCCTTACAAGACAGATACGCAGTATTTT.

This rearrangement joins TRBV25-1 to TRBJ2-5; possible D gene TRBD2, 6 bases. This CDR3 has 18 residues. Trimming pared 3 bases from V and 1 base from J, leaving 21 bases between. CDR1 is MGHDK, CDR2 SYGVNS, per germline. The CDR3 region is CASSELRGFGGGQETQYF. CDR3 DNA: TGTGCCAGCAGTGAGTTAAGAGGGTTCGGGGGTGGCCAAGAGACCCAGTACTTC.

CDR3 loop: CASSPDRAYQETQYF. In DNA form, the CDR3 reads TGTGCCAGCAGCCCGGACAGGGCATACCAAGAGACCCAGTACTTC. The chain joins TRBV7-9 to TRBJ2-5, with 8 nucleotides matching TRBD1. This CDR3 region has 15 residues. The germline V gene encodes CDR1 SEHNR and CDR2 FQNEAQ (reference sequence). Trimming took 5 bases from V and 0 from J; bases not matched to a gene: 5.

In its sample, this clonotype was seen many times. The chain links TRBV7-9 to TRBJ2-2, with 10 nucleotides matching TRBD1. V lost 8 bases, J lost 5 bases, and 5 bases stayed unmatched. The CDR3 has 14 amino acids. The V gene's germline CDR1 is SEHNR and CDR2 FQNEAQ (reference sequence). CDR3: CASRGTGATGELFF. Here the CDR3 DNA reads TGTGCCAGCCGCGGGACAGGGGCGACCGGGGAGCTGTTTTTT.

V is TRBV18 and J is TRBJ2-2; TRBD1 aligns across 10 bases. CDR1 is KGHSH and CDR2 is LQKENI in the germline V gene. V lost 4 bases and J lost 5; bases outside the gene matches: 7. There are 16 residues in the CDR3. The CDR3 spells CASSLSTGGWTGELFF. CDR3 sequence (DNA): TGTGCCAGCTCACTTTCGACAGGGGGCTGGACCGGGGAGCTGTTTTTT. Based on the CDR3 plus reference TRBV18 and TRBJ2-2, the full variable domain is NAGVMQNPRHLVRRRGQEARLRCSPMKGHSHVYWYRQLPEEGLKFMVYLQKENIIDESGMPKERFSAEFPKEGPSILRIQQVVRGDSAAYFCASSLSTGGWTGELFFGEGSRLTVL.

This sequence joins TRBV29-1 and TRBJ2-3, with D perhaps matching TRBD2 (6 bases). With 4 bases removed from V and 1 base from J, the gap between germline ends came to 15 bases. Germline assignment: CDR1 SQVTM and CDR2 ANQGSEA. This CDR3 is built from 15 residues. The CDR3 DNA follows: TGCAGCGTTGCCCCCTCGCGGGGAGGCACAGATACGCAGTATTTT. This gives the protein CSVAPSRGGTDTQYF.

This chain links TRBV11-2 with TRBJ2-4, with 7 bases fitting TRBD1. This CDR3 region has 13 residues. Losses at the gene ends were 7 bases for V and 6 bases for J; bases not matched to a gene: 6. Germline V gene lookup returns CDR1 SGHAT and CDR2 FQNNGV. The CDR3 DNA is TGTGCCAGCACCCGACAGGGAGCAAACATTCAGTACTTC. Translation gives CASTRQGANIQYF. The full variable domain, with the rest looked up from reference TRBV11-2 and TRBJ2-4, is EAGVAQSPRYKIIEKRQSVAFWCNPISGHATLYWYQQILGQGPKLLIQFQNNGVVDDSQLPKDRFSAERLKGVDSTLKIQPAKLEDSAVYLCASTRQGANIQYFGAGTRLSVL.

The genes are TRBV6-5 and TRBJ2-7; TRBD1 or TRBD2 may be the D gene (5 bases each). The CDR3 covers 15 residues. V was pared by 2 bases and J by 0 bases, with 11 bases between. In germline, CDR1 is MNHEY, CDR2 SVGAGI. The CDR3 spells CASSYGMGVSYEQYF. CDR3 nucleotide sequence: TGTGCCAGCAGTTACGGAATGGGGGTCTCCTACGAGCAGTACTTC.

This clonotype appeared a few times. The gene calls are TRBV4-3 and TRBJ2-4, with 12 bases fitting TRBD1. CDR1 is LGHNA and CDR2 is YSLEER in the germline V gene. The CDR3 covers 16 residues. V shed 3 bases, J shed 3 bases, and the junction held 3 bases outside the gene matches. This CDR3 reads CASSQGTGGHKNIQYF. CDR3 coding DNA: TGCGCCAGCAGCCAGGGGACAGGGGGCCACAAAAACATTCAGTACTTC.

The V and J genes are TRBV6-2 or TRBV6-3 and TRBJ1-5, with D possibly matching TRBD1 (6 bases). Between the trimmed V and J ends, which lost 5 bases and 4 bases, there was a span of 18 bases. Germline assignment: CDR1 MNHEY and CDR2 SVGEGT. This CDR3 has 16 residues. The CDR3 region is CASSRVGDTENQPQHF. CDR3 nucleotide sequence: TGTGCCAGCAGTAGGGTAGGGGACACTGAAAATCAGCCCCAGCATTTT.

This clonotype showed up just a few times. This chain joins TRBV6-2 or TRBV6-3 and TRBJ1-5; TRBD1 is a possible D gene (6 bases). Germline V gene data show CDR1 as MNHEY and CDR2 as SVGEGT. CDR3 length equals 16 residues. Trimming took 2 bases from V and 1 from J, leaving 12 bases between them. The CDR3 DNA sequence: TGTGCCAGCAGTTACCCCCTCACAGGGAGCAATCAGCCCCAGCATTTT. Residues: CASSYPLTGSNQPQHF.

The chain is built from TRBV7-2 and TRBJ1-5; D unclear. The germline V gene has CDR1 SGHTA and CDR2 FQGNSA. The CDR3 contains 14 residues. The ends were cut back, 2 bases at V and 4 bases at J, with 9 bases in the middle. The CDR3 region is CASSLNPWNQPQHF. The DNA of the CDR3 is TGTGCCAGCAGCTTAAACCCCTGGAATCAGCCCCAGCATTTT. Full variable domain (remainder filled in from reference TRBV7-2 and TRBJ1-5): GAGVSQSPSNKVTEKGKDVELRCDPISGHTALYWYRQSLGQGLEFLIYFQGNSAPDKSGLPSDRFSAERTGGSVSTLTIQRTQQEDSAVYLCASSLNPWNQPQHFGDGTRLSIL.

This clonotype has just a few counts. The chain is built from TRBV3-1 and TRBJ1-1, with D uncertain. Per the germline V gene, CDR1 is LGHDT and CDR2 is YNNKEL (reference sequence). V lost 1 base to trimming and J lost 4 bases, with 13 bases between them. CDR3 length equals 15 residues. CDR3 bases: TGTGCCAGCAGCCAAGTTCTCACCGCGGGCACTGAAGCTTTCTTT. Protein: CASSQVLTAGTEAFF.

This clonotype occurred a few times. The V and J genes are TRBV7-2 and TRBJ1-1; 7 nucleotides align to TRBD1. The CDR3 is 14 residues long. J gave up 1 base and V 5 bases, and 4 bases lay outside the gene matches. Germline values: CDR1 SGHTA, CDR2 FQGNSA. The CDR3 DNA sequence: TGTGCCAGCAGCGCCGACAGGGCGAACACTGAAGCTTTCTTT. Translation gives CASSADRANTEAFF.